The 23 T cell receptor beta chains presented below share a single source sample, sequenced in a study of early T cells in non-severe SARS-CoV-2 infection. One entry per CDR3 protein, called by TCRdb with MiXCR from the 5' RACE reads. The sample contains about 94,000 distinct CDR3 sequences, about 13% of which appear only once. The sample consisted of whole blood. The receptors stem from an adult who was a healthcare worker with PCR-confirmed SARS-CoV-2 infection or an uninfected control (not recorded which).

There are many counts of this clonotype. V usage is TRBV14 and J usage is TRBJ2-3, with 12 bases that match TRBD2. Germline V gene sequence: CDR1 SGHDN, CDR2 FVKESK. J lost 4 bases, V lost 6 bases, and 8 bases had no gene match. CDR3 length equals 16 residues. CDR3 in DNA: TGTGCCAGCAGTCCCCCACTAGCGGGAGGAGCAGATACGCAGTATTTT. Translation gives CASSPPLAGGADTQYF.

The table lists this clonotype with many counts. The chain combines TRBV2 with TRBJ2-1; 9 bases line up with TRBD1. Germline V gives CDR1 SNHLY, CDR2 FYNNEI. This CDR3 contains 14 residues. The V segment lost 6 bases and the J segment 7 bases; nucleotides outside the gene matches: 7. The chain's CDR3 is CASSTGGEWNEQFF. CDR3 nucleotides: TGTGCCAGCAGCACAGGGGGCGAGTGGAATGAGCAGTTCTTC.

The table lists this clonotype with a few counts. The rearrangement joins TRBV10-3 to TRBJ1-2, with D possibly being TRBD1 (6 bases). Trimming removed 7 bases at V and 2 bases at J, with 14 bases between. Germline V gene sequence: CDR1 ENHRY, CDR2 SYGVKD. The CDR3 is made up of 14 amino acids. The chain's CDR3 is CAITASGENYGYTF. The CDR3 nucleotides are TGTGCCATCACCGCGTCAGGGGAAAACTATGGCTACACCTTC.

This clonotype has only a few counts. The CDR3 reads CASSPRQGPSGNTIYF. CDR3 in DNA: TGTGCCAGCTCACCACGACAGGGCCCCTCTGGAAACACCATATATTTT. The chain is built from TRBV18 and TRBJ1-3; 7 bases match TRBD1. This CDR3 has 16 residues. Germline V lookup: CDR1 KGHSH, CDR2 LQKENI. J lost 0 bases, V lost 1 base, and 3 bases had no gene match.

The rearrangement joins TRBV12-3 or TRBV12-4 to TRBJ2-1, with D possibly TRBD2 on 6 matching bases. V shed 7 bases and J shed 2 bases, with 12 bases lying between them. The CDR3 loop spans 14 amino acids. The CDR3 DNA reads as TGTGCCAGCAACCGGGCTAGCGCCTACAATGAGCAGTTCTTC. Translated, it gives CASNRASAYNEQFF.

This clonotype showed up many times. V is TRBV20-1 and J is TRBJ1-6; TRBD1 matches 10 bases. CDR1 is DFQATT, CDR2 SNEGSKA, per germline (reference sequence). This CDR3 comprises 15 residues. V was pared by 0 bases and J by 9 bases, with 5 bases of the junction left unmatched. As DNA, the CDR3 is TGCAGTGCTAGAGATCTTGGACAGGGGGGTTCACCCCTCCACTTT. Amino acid sequence: CSARDLGQGGSPLHF.

This sequence joins TRBV27 and TRBJ2-2, with D tentatively TRBD1 (7 bases). Germline V gene data show CDR1 as MNHEY and CDR2 as SMNVEV (reference sequence). The CDR3 consists of 13 residues. The germline V and J ends were trimmed by 6 bases and 7 bases, with 12 bases remaining between them. This CDR3 reads CASRTGEVGELFF. The CDR3 DNA reads as TGTGCCAGCAGAACAGGGGAGGTCGGGGAGCTGTTTTTT.

Regarding this clonotype: A junction end diverges from the germline sequence, so it may reflect a read error. The rearrangement links TRBV4-1 to TRBJ2-1; D gene ambiguous. There are 16 residues in the CDR3. Germline V gene lookup returns CDR1 MGHRA and CDR2 YSYEKL. CDR3 in amino acids: CASSQVPQTVYYEQFF. In DNA form, the CDR3 reads TGCGCCAGCAGCCAAGTGCCTCAGACCGTCTACTATGAGCAGTTCTTC.

This clonotype was seen only a few times. The chain links TRBV3-1 to TRBJ2-3; D uncertain. V was pared by 4 bases and J by 6 bases, with 14 bases between. The CDR3 spans 14 residues. Germline CDR1 reads LGHDT; CDR2 reads YNNKEL (reference sequence). In DNA, the CDR3 is TGTGCCAGCAGCCCGAAAGGTAGCAGGGATACGCAGTATTTT. Translated: CASSPKGSRDTQYF.

This clonotype occurred many times. The rearrangement joins TRBV4-1 to TRBJ2-1, with unresolved D. The germline V gene encodes CDR1 MGHRA and CDR2 YSYEKL. Trimming pared 3 bases from V and 9 bases from J, leaving 15 bases between. This CDR3 contains 14 residues. The CDR3 reads CASSQSIQLSEQFF. The CDR3 DNA reads as TGCGCCAGCAGCCAGTCTATCCAACTTTCTGAGCAGTTCTTC.

Ten or more counts support this clonotype. In DNA form, the CDR3 reads TGTGCCAGCAGCCCAAAACCGGGGACCCTTCGCGATGAGCAGTTCTTC. The encoded protein is CASSPKPGTLRDEQFF. The J gene is TRBJ2-1, the V gene TRBV7-6, with D possibly being TRBD1 or TRBD2 (5 bases each). The CDR3 is 16 amino acids. Trimming took 5 bases from V and 8 from J, leaving 22 bases between them. Germline CDR1 reads SGHVS; CDR2 reads FNYEAQ.

This clonotype was detected many times. The V and J genes are TRBV18 and TRBJ1-5; D is uncertain. Trimming took off 4 bases at V and 2 bases at J, with 9 bases between the two ends. The CDR3 has 14 residues. The germline V gene has CDR1 KGHSH and CDR2 LQKENI. CDR3 nucleotide sequence: TGTGCCAGCTCACTTAGGGCCGGCAATCAGCCCCAGCATTTT. Translation gives CASSLRAGNQPQHF.

This chain uses TRBV29-1 with TRBJ2-7, with D possibly TRBD2 on 6 matching bases. The germline V gene encodes CDR1 SQVTM and CDR2 ANQGSEA. V was cut by 0 bases and J by 0 bases, with 9 bases left in between. This CDR3 comprises 14 residues. CDR3 sequence: CSVEERGSSYEQYF. Written as DNA, the CDR3 is TGCAGCGTTGAAGAGCGGGGAAGCTCCTACGAGCAGTACTTC.

V and J are TRBV5-5 and TRBJ2-7; TRBD1 matches 7 bases. V gave up 4 bases and J gave up 2 bases; unmatched junction bases: 9. The CDR3 is made up of 15 amino acids. The V gene's germline CDR1 is SGHKS and CDR2 YYEKEE (reference sequence). This chain's CDR3 is CASSVQHGTAYEQYF. The CDR3 bases are TGTGCCAGCAGCGTACAACACGGGACAGCCTACGAGCAGTACTTC.

This chain joins TRBV28 and TRBJ1-4, with 8 bases that match TRBD1. The CDR3 extends over 15 amino acids. Germline V gene lookup returns CDR1 MDHEN and CDR2 SYDVKM. V was clipped by 6 bases and J by 7 bases; unmatched bases: 10. CDR3 bases: TGTGCCAGCAGCTCCCAGGACAGGGAAGGTGAAAAACTGTTTTTT. It is translated as CASSSQDREGEKLFF.

This clonotype was detected ten times or more. The V call is TRBV20-1, the J call TRBJ2-7, with D perhaps TRBD1 (5 bases). V was cut by 1 base and J by 7 bases, with 20 bases left in between. The CDR3 has 15 residues. The germline V gene encodes CDR1 DFQATT and CDR2 SNEGSKA (reference sequence). The CDR3: CSARGPDTRLKEQYF. The CDR3 DNA follows: TGCAGTGCTAGAGGCCCGGACACCCGATTGAAGGAGCAGTACTTC.

The CDR3 DNA sequence: TGTGCCAGCAGTGAAACCCGGGGGGAGCTGTTTTTT. Its protein is CASSETRGELFF. V gene TRBV25-1 combines with J gene TRBJ2-2; D is unresolved. The CDR3 is 12 residues long. Looked up from germline, CDR1 is MGHDK and CDR2 is SYGVNS. The ends were cut back, 2 bases at V and 8 bases at J, with 6 bases in the middle.

This clonotype was observed a handful of times. This sequence joins TRBV27 and TRBJ1-2; D is uncertain. The germline V gene encodes CDR1 MNHEY and CDR2 SMNVEV (reference sequence). The length of the CDR3 is 14 residues. V was shortened by 4 bases and J by 1 base, with 10 bases between the two germline ends. The CDR3: CASSSASFNYGYTF. The CDR3 DNA reads TGTGCCAGCAGTTCAGCTTCGTTTAACTATGGCTACACCTTC.

At least ten counts were recorded for this clonotype. This chain joins TRBV2 and TRBJ1-5, with D possibly being TRBD1 (5 bases). The germline gives CDR1 SNHLY, CDR2 FYNNEI. The CDR3 has 13 residues. With 7 bases removed from V and 4 bases from J, the gap between germline ends came to 11 bases. DNA of the CDR3: TGTGCCAGCAACCCAGGGTCGAATCAGCCCCAGCATTTT. Amino acid sequence: CASNPGSNQPQHF.

This clonotype was counted only a few times. V is TRBV10-3 and J is TRBJ2-7, with D perhaps TRBD1 or TRBD2 (5 bases each). Deletions cut 2 bases from V and 0 bases from J, with 14 bases between. Germline V gene sequence: CDR1 ENHRY, CDR2 SYGVKD. This CDR3 comprises 16 residues. For the CDR3, the DNA is TGTGCCATCAGTGAGAGAGGGGCCAGATCCTCCTACGAGCAGTACTTC. Translation gives CAISERGARSSYEQYF.

The table lists this clonotype with many counts. The chain couples TRBV25-1 to TRBJ2-2; the D is unclear. The CDR3 runs to 14 residues. V was clipped by 3 bases and J by 2 bases, with 7 bases between them. In germline, CDR1 is MGHDK, CDR2 SYGVNS. CDR3 nucleotides: TGTGCCAGCAGTGAGTCCGCCAACACCGGGGAGCTGTTTTTT. Translation gives CASSESANTGELFF.

V gene TRBV2 combines with J gene TRBJ1-3; D uncertain. V was cut by 7 bases and J by 0 bases, with 7 bases left in between. From germline, CDR1 is SNHLY and CDR2 FYNNEI. The CDR3 contains 13 residues. The CDR3 loop reads CASNGPSGNTIYF. DNA for the CDR3: TGTGCCAGCAACGGACCCTCTGGAAACACCATATATTTT.

J is TRBJ2-6 and V is TRBV7-9, with D hard to call. This CDR3 spans 14 amino acids. Germline CDR1 SEHNR, CDR2 FQNEAQ (reference sequence). Trimming removed 0 bases from V and 3 bases from J, with 3 bases in between. As DNA, the CDR3 is TGTGCCAGCAGCTTAGCTGGTGGGGCCAACGTCCTGACTTTC. This translates into CASSLAGGANVLTF. Complete variable domain (other parts from reference TRBV7-9 and TRBJ2-6): DTGVSQNPRHKITKRGQNVTFRCDPISEHNRLYWYRQTLGQGPEFLTYFQNEAQLEKSRLLSDRFSAERPKGSFSTLEIQRTEQGDSAMYLCASSLAGGANVLTFGAGSRLTVL.